The present entry profiles one T cell receptor beta chain with its context. Its target is unknown. Some clones are missing from TCRdb's copy, which holds only in-frame ones; the method was immunoSEQ multiplex PCR. The sample includes hundreds of thousands of clones, roughly 85% of them seen just once. The record originates from a study of cytotoxic CD8 clonotypes in ibrutinib-treated CLL. As for the study in general: Investigators reported some 24 partial and 2 complete responses; after median roughly 65 months, approximately 15 patients remained remitted and about 12 progressed. The response samples were taken once patients had been treated for a median of around 11 months, range 6 to 36. Each sample contained, on average, roughly 260,000 productive templates and 75,000 to 95,000 productive rearrangements. Points from the study as a whole: Once treatment began, public clonotypes, which were uncommon, contracted or stayed stable.

The CDR3 spans 13 residues. CDR1 is SGHTA and CDR2 is FQGNSA in the germline V gene. Deletions cut 5 bases from V and 4 bases from J, with 9 bases between. The receptor comes from a human donor with chronic lymphocytic leukemia. The sequencing used PBMCs, collected before ibrutinib treatment. The rearrangement uses TRBV7-2 and TRBJ2-1; D is uncertain. The DNA of the CDR3 is TGTGCCAGCAGCCCCCCGTGGTACAATGAGCAGTTCTTC. It translates to CASSPPWYNEQFF.